A selection of T cell receptor beta chains follows, all from one sample in a study of T-cell memory formation after mild COVID-19. From the 5' RACE reads, TCRdb called clonotypes with MiXCR, one entry per CDR3 protein. The sample holds a few hundred thousand distinct CDR3 sequences, around 27% seen once. The sample comprised PBMCs or a T cell subset sorted from them (not recorded which). These TCRs come from an adult woman who had mild COVID-19 (a few samples of this study predate the infection). Cell type and time point are not known. Each CDR3 is given with its conserved first and last residue. Fields, in order: clone size, V gene, J gene, D gene, CDR3 DNA, CDR3 protein. The D gene is left open where the match is weak. Only part of the rows carry a size: once, few, many, or a class if the clone is expanded.

clone_size: many; v_call: TRBV7-9; j_call: TRBJ2-3; d_call: TRBD2; cdr3_nt: TGTGCCAGCAGCCTGACTAGCGGGACATTCACAGATACGCAGTATTTT; cdr3_aa: CASSLTSGTFTDTQYF
clone_size: .; v_call: TRBV20-1; j_call: TRBJ1-6; d_call: .; cdr3_nt: TGCAGTGCTCATTCCACCTCGACACTTGTAAATTCACCCCTCCACTTT; cdr3_aa: CSAHSTSTLVNSPLHF
clone_size: few; v_call: TRBV7-2; j_call: TRBJ1-2; d_call: TRBD1; cdr3_nt: TGTGCCAGCAGCTTTACCAGGGGGCAGTATGGCTACACCTTC; cdr3_aa: CASSFTRGQYGYTF
clone_size: .; v_call: TRBV5-1; j_call: TRBJ2-1; d_call: .; cdr3_nt: TGCGCCAGCAGCTTGGTCGGGCCTGAGCAGTTCTTC; cdr3_aa: CASSLVGPEQFF
clone_size: few; v_call: TRBV4-3; j_call: TRBJ1-5; d_call: .; cdr3_nt: TGCGCCAGCAGCCAAGACCCTTATAGCAATCAGCCCCAGCATTTT; cdr3_aa: CASSQDPYSNQPQHF
clone_size: few; v_call: TRBV11-2; j_call: TRBJ2-3; d_call: .; cdr3_nt: TGTGCCAGCAGCTTCCGGCTGCTTTGGAATACGCAGTATTTT; cdr3_aa: CASSFRLLWNTQYF
clone_size: few; v_call: TRBV7-3; j_call: TRBJ2-1; d_call: .; cdr3_nt: TGTGCCAGCAGTGAGACGGGGGCTGGTGAGCAGTTCTTC; cdr3_aa: CASSETGAGEQFF
clone_size: .; v_call: TRBV10-3; j_call: TRBJ1-2; d_call: TRBD1; cdr3_nt: TGTGCCATCAGTGAGTCGACTAGGGACAGGGGCGAATGGAGCTATGGCTACACCTTC; cdr3_aa: CAISESTRDRGEWSYGYTF
clone_size: .; v_call: TRBV29-1; j_call: TRBJ2-7; d_call: .; cdr3_nt: TGCAGCGTTGTTGTCAACTACGAGCAGTACTTC; cdr3_aa: CSVVVNYEQYF
clone_size: few; v_call: TRBV14; j_call: TRBJ2-2; d_call: TRBD1; cdr3_nt: TGTGCCAGCAGCCCAACCGGGACAGAGAACACCGGGGAGCTGTTTTTT; cdr3_aa: CASSPTGTENTGELFF
clone_size: many; v_call: TRBV6-5; j_call: TRBJ2-3; d_call: .; cdr3_nt: TGTGCCAGCAGCCAGGCAGATACGCAGTATTTT; cdr3_aa: CASSQADTQYF
clone_size: few; v_call: TRBV27; j_call: TRBJ2-1; d_call: .; cdr3_nt: TGTGCCAGCGGTAGGGCCAGTGAGCAGTTCTTC; cdr3_aa: CASGRASEQFF
clone_size: .; v_call: TRBV5-1; j_call: TRBJ2-3; d_call: .; cdr3_nt: TGCGCCAGCAGCTTTTCGGGTTGGGTCGATACGCAGTATTTT; cdr3_aa: CASSFSGWVDTQYF
clone_size: few; v_call: TRBV18; j_call: TRBJ2-3; d_call: TRBD2; cdr3_nt: TGTGCCAGCTCACCGCCGCTAGCGGGAGGAACAGATACGCAGTATTTT; cdr3_aa: CASSPPLAGGTDTQYF
clone_size: many; v_call: TRBV7-7; j_call: TRBJ2-5; d_call: TRBD2; cdr3_nt: TGTGCTAGCAGCTCCGGACTAGCGGGAGGGACCCAGTACTTC; cdr3_aa: CASSSGLAGGTQYF
clone_size: few; v_call: TRBV4-1; j_call: TRBJ2-2; d_call: TRBD2; cdr3_nt: TGCGCCAGCAGCCAAGTGAGCCCACTAGCGGGGAACACCGGGGAGCTGTTTTTT; cdr3_aa: CASSQVSPLAGNTGELFF
clone_size: .; v_call: TRBV20-1; j_call: TRBJ1-2; d_call: .; cdr3_nt: TGCAGTGCTCAACCCCCATCAGGGAATTCAGCCTCCGATGGCTACACCTTC; cdr3_aa: CSAQPPSGNSASDGYTF
clone_size: .; v_call: TRBV3-1; j_call: TRBJ2-2; d_call: .; cdr3_nt: TGTGCCAGCAGCCAAGCATCGAACACCGGGGAGCTGTTTTTT; cdr3_aa: CASSQASNTGELFF
clone_size: .; v_call: TRBV20-1; j_call: TRBJ2-1; d_call: TRBD2; cdr3_nt: TGCAGTGCTACGAGGACTAGCGGACTACATGAGCAGTTCTTC; cdr3_aa: CSATRTSGLHEQFF
clone_size: once; v_call: TRBV6-5; j_call: TRBJ2-1; d_call: TRBD1; cdr3_nt: TGTGCCAGCAGGCCCCTAGACAGGGGTCCCTACAATGAGCAGTTCTTC; cdr3_aa: CASRPLDRGPYNEQFF
clone_size: .; v_call: TRBV9; j_call: TRBJ2-3; d_call: .; cdr3_nt: TGTGCCAGCAGCCCCCGGGCCGGGGACGGCACAGATACGCAGTATTTT; cdr3_aa: CASSPRAGDGTDTQYF
clone_size: once; v_call: TRBV6-1; j_call: TRBJ2-2; d_call: .; cdr3_nt: TGTGCCAGCAGTGTCGGGGGAGAGGACACCGGGGAGCTGTTTTTT; cdr3_aa: CASSVGGEDTGELFF
clone_size: once; v_call: TRBV5-8; j_call: TRBJ2-3; d_call: TRBD1; cdr3_nt: TGTGCCAGCAGCGCGCCGGGACAGAGCACAGATACGCAGTATTTT; cdr3_aa: CASSAPGQSTDTQYF
clone_size: few; v_call: TRBV5-5; j_call: TRBJ2-3; d_call: .; cdr3_nt: TGTGCCAGCAGCTTGAATACAGTATCTACAGATACGCAGTATTTT; cdr3_aa: CASSLNTVSTDTQYF
clone_size: .; v_call: TRBV5-1; j_call: TRBJ1-5; d_call: TRBD1; cdr3_nt: TGCGCCAGCAGCTCAGGACAGGGCACCCATCAGCCCCAGCATTTT; cdr3_aa: CASSSGQGTHQPQHF
clone_size: few; v_call: TRBV5-5; j_call: TRBJ2-5; d_call: .; cdr3_nt: TGTGCCAGCAGCTTGGATCAGGTCTTAGAGACCCAGTACTTC; cdr3_aa: CASSLDQVLETQYF
clone_size: few; v_call: TRBV4-2; j_call: TRBJ2-1; d_call: .; cdr3_nt: TGTGCCAGCAGCCAAGATCTTACCGAATTCCAGCAGGGGGGTGAGCAGTTCTTC; cdr3_aa: CASSQDLTEFQQGGEQFF
clone_size: few; v_call: TRBV7-9; j_call: TRBJ1-1; d_call: .; cdr3_nt: TGTGCCAGCAGCTTAGGCAGTCGCTACACTGAAGCTTTCTTT; cdr3_aa: CASSLGSRYTEAFF
clone_size: .; v_call: TRBV11-3; j_call: TRBJ2-1; d_call: .; cdr3_nt: TGTGCCAGCAGCTTTGGTGGCACCCTCGTGGGCGATGAGCAGTTCTTC; cdr3_aa: CASSFGGTLVGDEQFF
clone_size: few; v_call: TRBV7-8; j_call: TRBJ2-5; d_call: TRBD2; cdr3_nt: TGTGCCACTAAAGGGGCGGGAGAAGAGACCCAGTACTTC; cdr3_aa: CATKGAGEETQYF
clone_size: .; v_call: TRBV18; j_call: TRBJ1-6; d_call: .; cdr3_nt: TGTGCCAGCTCACCAGGGACGGAAGTGGGTAATTCACCCCTCCACTTT; cdr3_aa: CASSPGTEVGNSPLHF
clone_size: .; v_call: TRBV6-2/TRBV6-3; j_call: TRBJ2-3; d_call: TRBD1; cdr3_nt: TGTGCCAGCAACCCAAGGACAGGGGGCACAGATACGCAGTATTTT; cdr3_aa: CASNPRTGGTDTQYF